This T cell receptor (beta chain) came from a study of vaccination effects on CD4 cells after COVID-19. Remarks on this clone: What it binds is unknown.

The ViraFEST assay expanded antigen-specific CD4+ T cells with viral peptide pools before sequencing. Following 10 days of culture, CD4+ T cells were isolated. Previously uninfected by SARS-CoV-2, the vaccine recipients also showed negative nucleocapsid antibodies. The germline gives CDR1 KGHSH, CDR2 LQKENI. CDR3 size: 15 residues. Between the trimmed V and J ends, which lost 3 bases and 9 bases, there was a span of 15 bases. The repertoire was sequenced with immunoSEQ multiplex PCR; TCRdb's copy has only in-frame clones and lacks some. There are 40,000 to 45,000 clones in the sample; around 80% occur only once, and roughly 10% lies in the top ten.

The chain uses TRBV18 and TRBJ1-6; perhaps TRBD1 as D (6 bases). The clonotype comes from a human donor who received a COVID-19 vaccine. The sequencing here drew on CD4+ T cells from PBMCs cultured with SARS-CoV-2 spike peptides, taken before COVID-19 vaccination. Written as DNA, the CDR3 is TGTGCCAGCTCACCTCAGGGGAACGACGGTTCACCCCTCCACTTT. Its translation is CASSPQGNDGSPLHF.